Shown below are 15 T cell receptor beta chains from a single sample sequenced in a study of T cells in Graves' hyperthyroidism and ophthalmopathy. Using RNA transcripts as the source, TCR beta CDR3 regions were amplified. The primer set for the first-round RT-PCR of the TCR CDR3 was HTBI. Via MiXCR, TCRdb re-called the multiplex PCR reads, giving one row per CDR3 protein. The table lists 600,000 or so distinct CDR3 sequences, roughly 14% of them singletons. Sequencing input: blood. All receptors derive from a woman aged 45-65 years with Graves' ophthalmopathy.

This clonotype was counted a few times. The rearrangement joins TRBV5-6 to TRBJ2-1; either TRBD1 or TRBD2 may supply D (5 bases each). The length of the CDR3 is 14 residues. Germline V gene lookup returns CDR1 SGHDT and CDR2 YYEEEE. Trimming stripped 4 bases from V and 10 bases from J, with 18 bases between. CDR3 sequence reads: CASSIGTPTGEQFF. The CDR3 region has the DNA TGTGCCAGCAGCATCGGGACCCCCACGGGAGAGCAGTTCTTC.

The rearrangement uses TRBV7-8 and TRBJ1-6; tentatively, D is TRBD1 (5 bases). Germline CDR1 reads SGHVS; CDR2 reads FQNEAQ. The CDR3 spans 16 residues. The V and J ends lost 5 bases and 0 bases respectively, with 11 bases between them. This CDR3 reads CASSPGRLSYNSPLHF. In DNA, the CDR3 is TGTGCCAGCAGCCCAGGGCGGCTCTCCTATAATTCACCCCTCCACTTT.

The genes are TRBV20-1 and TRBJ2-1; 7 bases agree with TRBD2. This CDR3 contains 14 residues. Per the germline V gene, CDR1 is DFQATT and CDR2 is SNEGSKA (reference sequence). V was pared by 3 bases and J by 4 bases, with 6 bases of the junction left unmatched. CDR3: CSASRLAAYNEQFF. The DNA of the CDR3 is TGCAGTGCTAGTCGGCTAGCGGCTTACAATGAGCAGTTCTTC.

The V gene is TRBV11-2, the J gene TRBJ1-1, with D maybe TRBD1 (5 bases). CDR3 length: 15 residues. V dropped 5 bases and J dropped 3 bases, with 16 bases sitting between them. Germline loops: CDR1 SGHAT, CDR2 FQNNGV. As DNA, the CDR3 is TGTGCCAGCAGCCCTGTAGACCAGGGAGACACTGAAGCTTTCTTT. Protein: CASSPVDQGDTEAFF. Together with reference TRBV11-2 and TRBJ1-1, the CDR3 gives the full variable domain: EAGVAQSPRYKIIEKRQSVAFWCNPISGHATLYWYQQILGQGPKLLIQFQNNGVVDDSQLPKDRFSAERLKGVDSTLKIQPAKLEDSAVYLCASSPVDQGDTEAFFGQGTRLTVV.

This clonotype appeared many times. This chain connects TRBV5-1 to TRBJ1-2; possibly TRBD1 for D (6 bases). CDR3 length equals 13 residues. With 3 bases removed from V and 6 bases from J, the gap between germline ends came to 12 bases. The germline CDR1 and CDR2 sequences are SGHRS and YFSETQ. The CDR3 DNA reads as TGCGCCAGCAGCTCACAGGGCGGAGATGGCTACACCTTC. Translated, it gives CASSSQGGDGYTF.

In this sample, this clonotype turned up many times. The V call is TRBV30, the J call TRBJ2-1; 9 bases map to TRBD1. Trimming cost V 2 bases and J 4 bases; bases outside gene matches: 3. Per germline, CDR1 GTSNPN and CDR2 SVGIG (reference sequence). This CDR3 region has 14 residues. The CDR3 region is CAWSWTGAYNEQFF. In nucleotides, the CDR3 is TGTGCCTGGAGTTGGACAGGGGCGTACAATGAGCAGTTCTTC.

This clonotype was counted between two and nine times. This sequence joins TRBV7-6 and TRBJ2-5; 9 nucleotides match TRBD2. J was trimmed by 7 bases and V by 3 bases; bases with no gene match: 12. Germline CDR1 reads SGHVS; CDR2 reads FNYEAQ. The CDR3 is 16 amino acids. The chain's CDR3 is CASSLTGAGGLTTQYF. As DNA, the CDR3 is TGTGCCAGCAGCTTGACGGGGGCGGGAGGGCTAACGACCCAGTACTTC.

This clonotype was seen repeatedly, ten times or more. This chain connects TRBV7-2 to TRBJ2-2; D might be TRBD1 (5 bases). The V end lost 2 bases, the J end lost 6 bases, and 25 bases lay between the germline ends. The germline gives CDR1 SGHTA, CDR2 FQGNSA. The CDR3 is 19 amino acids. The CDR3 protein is CASSLTGLAPLSGAGELFF. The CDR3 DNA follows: TGTGCCAGCAGCTTAACAGGATTGGCGCCCCTCAGTGGGGCCGGGGAGCTGTTTTTT.

CDR3: CSARVPVGDTGELFF. Here the CDR3 DNA reads TGCAGTGCTAGAGTTCCAGTGGGTGACACCGGGGAGCTGTTTTTT. This chain connects TRBV20-1 to TRBJ2-2; D gene uncertain. V dropped 1 base and J dropped 3 bases, with 12 bases sitting between them. The V gene's germline CDR1 is DFQATT and CDR2 SNEGSKA (reference sequence). The CDR3 length is 15 residues.

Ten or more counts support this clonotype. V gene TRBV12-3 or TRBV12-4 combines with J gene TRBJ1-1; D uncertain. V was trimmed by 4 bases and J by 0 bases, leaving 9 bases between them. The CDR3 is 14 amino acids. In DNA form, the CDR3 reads TGTGCCAGCAGTTCTAAGCGGGTGAACACTGAAGCTTTCTTT. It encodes CASSSKRVNTEAFF.

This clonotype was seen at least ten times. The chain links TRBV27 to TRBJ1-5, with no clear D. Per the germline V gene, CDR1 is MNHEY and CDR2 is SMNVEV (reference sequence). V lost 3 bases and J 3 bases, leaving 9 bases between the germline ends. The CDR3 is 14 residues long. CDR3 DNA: TGTGCCAGCAGTTTCAACGGAAACAATCAGCCCCAGCATTTT. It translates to CASSFNGNNQPQHF.

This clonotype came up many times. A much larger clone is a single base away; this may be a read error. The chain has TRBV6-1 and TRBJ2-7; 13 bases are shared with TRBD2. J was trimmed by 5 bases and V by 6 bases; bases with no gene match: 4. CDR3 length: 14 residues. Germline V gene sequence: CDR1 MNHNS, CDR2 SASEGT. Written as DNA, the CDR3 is TGTGCCAGCAGCCGGACTAGCGGGAGCCACGAGCAGTACTTC. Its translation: CASSRTSGSHEQYF.

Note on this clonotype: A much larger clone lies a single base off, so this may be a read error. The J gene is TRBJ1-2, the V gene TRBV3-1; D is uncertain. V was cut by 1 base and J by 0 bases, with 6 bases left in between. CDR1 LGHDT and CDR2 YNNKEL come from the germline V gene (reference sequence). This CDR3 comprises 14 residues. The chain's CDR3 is CASSQVATNYGYTF. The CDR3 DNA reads TGTGCCAGCAGCCAAGTGGCCACTAACTATGGCTACACCTTC.

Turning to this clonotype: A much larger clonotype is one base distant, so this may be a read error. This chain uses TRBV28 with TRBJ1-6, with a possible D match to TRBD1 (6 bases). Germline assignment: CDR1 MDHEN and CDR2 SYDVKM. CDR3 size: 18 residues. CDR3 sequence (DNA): TGTGTCAGCAGCCCAACAGGGATATCAAACTTCTATAATTCACCCCTCCACTTT. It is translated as CVSSPTGISNFYNSPLHF.

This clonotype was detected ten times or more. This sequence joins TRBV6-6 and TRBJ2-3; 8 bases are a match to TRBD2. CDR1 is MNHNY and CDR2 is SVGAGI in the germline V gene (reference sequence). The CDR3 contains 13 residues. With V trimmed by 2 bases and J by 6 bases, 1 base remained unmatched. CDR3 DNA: TGTGCCAGCAGTTACCGCGGGAGGGATACGCAGTATTTT. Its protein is CASSYRGRDTQYF.